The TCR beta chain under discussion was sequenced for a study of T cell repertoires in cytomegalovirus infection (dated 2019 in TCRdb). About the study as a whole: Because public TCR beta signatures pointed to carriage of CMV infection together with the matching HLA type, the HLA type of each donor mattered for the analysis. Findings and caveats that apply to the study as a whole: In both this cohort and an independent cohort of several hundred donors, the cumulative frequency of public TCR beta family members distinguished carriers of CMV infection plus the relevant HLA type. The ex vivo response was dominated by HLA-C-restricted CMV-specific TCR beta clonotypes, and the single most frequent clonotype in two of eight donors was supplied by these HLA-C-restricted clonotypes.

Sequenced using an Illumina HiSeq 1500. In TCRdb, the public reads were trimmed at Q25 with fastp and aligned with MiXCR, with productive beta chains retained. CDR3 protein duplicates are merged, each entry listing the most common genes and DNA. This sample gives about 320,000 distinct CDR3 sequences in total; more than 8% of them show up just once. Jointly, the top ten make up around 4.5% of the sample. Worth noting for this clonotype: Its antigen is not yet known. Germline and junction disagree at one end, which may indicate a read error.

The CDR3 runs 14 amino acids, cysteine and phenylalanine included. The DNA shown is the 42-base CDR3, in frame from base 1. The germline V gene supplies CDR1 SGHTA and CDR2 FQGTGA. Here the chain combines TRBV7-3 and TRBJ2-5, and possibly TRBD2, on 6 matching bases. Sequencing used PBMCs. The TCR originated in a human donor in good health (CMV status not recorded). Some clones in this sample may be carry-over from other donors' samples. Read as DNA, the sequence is TGTGCCAGCAGCTTAGGCGGGGCACAAGAGACCCAGCACTTC. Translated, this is CASSLGGAQETQHF.